A single sample gave rise to the 12 T cell receptor beta chains below, sequenced in a study of T cells expressing NK-cell markers. TCRdb processed the 5' RACE reads again and assigns one entry to each CDR3 protein, with no DNA. This table holds about 260,000 distinct CDR3 sequences. The specimen was blood T cells: a sorted CD56 or NKG2C T cell subset, CD4+ or CD8+ T cells, or bulk PBMC T cells (not recorded which). These TCRs come from a woman aged 18 to 69 in good health.

J is TRBJ2-4 and V is TRBV5-1; with no DNA, the TCRdb D assignment of TRBD1 cannot be verified. The CDR3 runs to 15 residues. The germline gives CDR1 SGHRS, CDR2 YFSETQ. The CDR3 is CASSLAGGAKNIQYF.

This chain joins TRBV12-3 or TRBV12-4 and TRBJ2-7. CDR3 length equals 13 residues. CDR3 in amino acids: CASSLGSRGEQYF.

The rearrangement joins TRBV14 to TRBJ2-2. This CDR3 is built from 13 residues. Germline V gene lookup returns CDR1 SGHDN and CDR2 FVKESK. This CDR3 reads CASSQDLGGELFF.

The chain combines TRBV5-1 with TRBJ2-1. This CDR3 spans 14 amino acids. Germline values: CDR1 SGHRS, CDR2 YFSETQ. CDR3 amino acids: CASSLGPSYNEQFF.

This chain links TRBV7-9 with TRBJ2-5; TCRdb calls TRBD2, which cannot be checked without DNA. Germline CDR1 and CDR2: SEHNR and FQNEAQ (reference sequence). The CDR3 loop spans 13 amino acids. CDR3 protein: CASSLRREETQYF.

V is TRBV10-3 and J is TRBJ2-1; as DNA is missing, the TRBD2 call by TCRdb cannot be tested. Per the germline V gene, CDR1 is ENHRY and CDR2 is SYGVKD. This CDR3 is 15 amino acids long. The CDR3 sequence is CAISDSSGGAREQFF.

This CDR3 is CASSPDPTGDQPQHF. This chain links TRBV5-5 with TRBJ1-5; the D call of TRBD1 rests on TCRdb alone, since no DNA is present to check it. The length of the CDR3 is 15 residues. The V gene's germline CDR1 is SGHKS and CDR2 YYEKEE (reference sequence).

CDR3 sequence reads: CASRGQATILQFF. The chain couples TRBV28 to TRBJ2-1; TCRdb gives TRBD1 as the D gene, but with no DNA this cannot be confirmed. The CDR3 loop spans 13 amino acids. CDR1 is MDHEN, CDR2 SYDVKM, per germline.

The chain is built from TRBV2 and TRBJ2-6. Germline loops: CDR1 SNHLY, CDR2 FYNNEI. The CDR3 spans 15 residues. The CDR3 reads CASSEGRSGANVLTF. The complete variable domain, with remaining parts taken from reference TRBV2 and TRBJ2-6, reads EPEVTQTPSHQVTQMGQEVILRCVPISNHLYFYWYRQILGQKVEFLVSFYNNEISEKSEIFDDQFSVERPDGSNFTLKIRSTKLEDSAMYFCASSEGRSGANVLTFGAGSRLTVL.

V usage is TRBV6-2 or TRBV6-3 and J usage is TRBJ2-1; TCRdb outputs TRBD2, but without DNA this stays unchecked. Germline assignment: CDR1 MNHEY and CDR2 SVGEGT. This CDR3 is built from 13 residues. The CDR3 reads CASTRGIRNEQFF.

The chain couples TRBV12-3 or TRBV12-4 to TRBJ2-1; checking the TCRdb D call of TRBD1 is not possible without DNA. The CDR3 is 13 amino acids. The CDR3 sequence is CASSSPRGPEQFF.

The V gene is TRBV29-1, the J gene TRBJ2-1; TCRdb's D call of TRBD2 is untestable without DNA. The CDR3 has 14 residues. The V gene's germline CDR1 is SQVTM and CDR2 ANQGSEA. The CDR3 is CSVALGGGMSEQFF.